This TCR beta chain was identified during a study of immune evolution from preneoplasia to lung adenocarcinoma. Germline values: CDR1 SEHNR, CDR2 FQNEAQ (reference sequence). The ends were cut back, 2 bases at V and 0 bases at J, with 10 bases in the middle. The length of the CDR3 is 16 residues. TCRdb keeps only in-frame clones here, not all; method: immunoSEQ multiplex PCR. The sample gives tens of thousands of clones, less than 85% of which show up once; about 4.7% is in the top ten. The chain joins TRBV7-9 to TRBJ1-4; D is undetermined. Sequencing was performed on FFPE invasive lung adenocarcinoma tissue. This sequence was found in a person between 55 and 69 years old with lung adenocarcinoma. CDR3 residues: CASSLQLSATNEKLFF. The CDR3 nucleotides read TGTGCCAGCAGCTTACAACTCAGTGCAACTAATGAAAAACTGTTTTTT.